Reported below is one TCR beta chain. This sample was taken from a study of blood T cell repertoires in COVID-19. Overall study: Sample material is recorded as cDNA or gDNA derived from T cells, B-cell-depleted T cells, or PBMCs.

Produced via immunoSEQ multiplex PCR; TCRdb's table is partial and in-frame only. The table includes 180,000 or so clones, about 85% detected once. Seattle patients were enrolled during active infection and followed longitudinally. Per germline, CDR1 MNHNS and CDR2 SASEGT. The CDR3 runs 15 residues. With 0 bases clipped from V and 3 bases from J, the junction kept 4 bases outside the gene matches. The receptor was derived from a person aged 65 to 85 with COVID-19, enrolled during active disease. The chain is built from TRBV6-1 and TRBJ2-7; 8 bases align to TRBD2. What was sequenced was peripheral blood. Written as DNA, the CDR3 is TGTGCCAGCAGTGAAGCGCTTGCGGGGGGCTACGAGCAGTACTTC. Its protein is CASSEALAGGYEQYF.